These 3 T cell receptor beta chains were all obtained from the same sample, sequenced in a study of tumor and adjacent non-tumor tissue in lung cancer. TCRbeta libraries were built with three rounds of nested PCR, modified from ARM-PCR. MiXCR was run by TCRdb on the multiplex PCR reads, yielding one entry per CDR3 protein. The profile shows about 77,000 distinct CDR3 sequences, over 65% of them singletons. No cell sorting was done before RNA was extracted from the tissue. This non-tumor lung sample came from over 3 cm beyond the tumor edge. Sequencing was performed on distant non-tumor lung tissue. These TCRs come from a man between 70 and 80 years old with non-small cell lung cancer.

This clonotype was observed once. Because it lacks the conserved phenylalanine or tryptophan at the end, this CDR3 is likely a read error. V gene TRBV12-3 or TRBV12-4 combines with J gene TRBJ1-2, with 9 bases that match TRBD1. The CDR3 length is 15 residues. V was pared by 5 bases and J by 1 base, with 5 bases of the junction left unmatched. DNA for the CDR3: TGTGCCAGCAGTGCCCGGGACAGGGATAACTATGGCTACACCTTA. Encoded protein: CASSARDRDNYGYTL.

Points on this clonotype: Relative to the germline gene, one junction end is altered; a read error may explain this. The chain links TRBV5-4 to TRBJ1-6; 7 bases are a match to TRBD1. CDR3 length: 15 amino acids. The germline V gene encodes CDR1 SGHNT and CDR2 YYREEE (reference sequence). CDR3 amino acids: CASSRTGDHNSPFQF. The CDR3 region has the DNA TGTGCCAGCAGCCGAACAGGGGATCATAATTCACCCTTCCAATTT.

This clonotype was detected ten times or more. This chain links TRBV10-3 with TRBJ2-7; 8 bases agree with TRBD2. The germline CDR1 and CDR2 sequences are ENHRY and SYGVKD. V lost 4 bases and J lost 4; bases outside the gene matches: 18. The CDR3 runs to 18 residues. In nucleotides, the CDR3 is TGTGCCATCAGTGGCTTGGAGGGAGCGGGGGATCCACCTTACGAGCAGTACTTC. It specifies CAISGLEGAGDPPYEQYF.